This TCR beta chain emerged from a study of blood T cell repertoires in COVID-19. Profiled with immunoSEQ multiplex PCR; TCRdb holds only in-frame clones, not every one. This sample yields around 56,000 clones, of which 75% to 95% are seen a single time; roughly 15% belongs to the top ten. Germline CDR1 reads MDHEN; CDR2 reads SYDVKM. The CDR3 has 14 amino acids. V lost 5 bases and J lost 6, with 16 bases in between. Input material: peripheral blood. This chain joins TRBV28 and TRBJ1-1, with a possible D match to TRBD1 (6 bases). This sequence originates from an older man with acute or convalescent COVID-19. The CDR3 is CASSLGGARAEAFF. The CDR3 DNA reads TGTGCCAGCAGTCTGGGGGGGGCCCGGGCTGAAGCTTTCTTT.